The sequence of this TCR beta chain was determined in a study of early T cells in non-severe SARS-CoV-2 infection. Study at large: Sequencing was performed on bulk RNA from unsorted whole blood, leaving chains unpaired. Notes on the study in general: Matches to VDJdb favored anti-spike CD8 responses and missed private and CD4 specificities.

The CDR3 consists of 16 residues. Germline V CDR1 and CDR2: SGHRS, YFSETQ. The V end was cut by 0 bases, the J end by 3 bases, with 12 bases between. Individual cDNA molecules received unique molecular identifiers. TCRdb passed the 5' RACE reads through MiXCR, listing each CDR3 protein once. The sample lists 50,000 to 70,000 distinct CDR3 sequences; roughly 10% were seen once. This clonotype was seen many times. What it binds is unknown. The specimen was whole blood. The J gene is TRBJ2-2, the V gene TRBV5-1, with D uncertain. This sequence was found in an adult who was a healthcare worker with PCR-confirmed SARS-CoV-2 infection or an uninfected control (not recorded which). The CDR3 DNA reads as TGCGCCAGCAGCTTGGCCGTACTGGCGGACACCGGGGAGCTGTTTTTT. Translation gives CASSLAVLADTGELFF. Drawing the rest from reference TRBV5-1 and TRBJ2-2, the complete variable domain is KAGVTQTPRYLIKTRGQQVTLSCSPISGHRSVSWYQQTPGQGLQFLFEYFSETQRNKGNFPGRFSGRQFSNSRSEMNVSTLELGDSALYLCASSLAVLADTGELFFGEGSRLTVL.